These 29 T cell receptor beta chains were all obtained from the same sample, sequenced in a study of shared clonotypes between healthy human individuals (dated by TCRdb to 2020 to 2021). Library preparation was by the immunoSEQ multiplex PCR assay. TCRdb limited this immuneACCESS table to in-frame rearrangements with V and J called. A share of clones is missing; checked studies link under half to unresolved V genes, and the rest is unexplained. The sample table contains some 2.1 million clones; only one count was recorded for roughly 93% of them. The top ten clonotypes cover around 1.7% of the sample. CD8 naive samples were CD45RO-negative cells positively selected for CCR7, giving a CD45RA+CCR7+ population that excluded TemRA cells. Sequences were obtained from naive CD8+ T cells from PBMCs. The cell subset or site label on this specimen signifies: CD45RA+CCR7+. The receptors here all came from a man aged 18 to 30 in good health. Some clones in this sample may be carry-over from other donors' samples.

As for this clone: The same CDR3 is also encoded by other DNA sequences in this sample. This sequence joins TRBV27 and TRBJ1-5, with D uncertain. This CDR3 contains 14 residues. Germline values: CDR1 MNHEY, CDR2 SMNVEV (reference sequence). Trimming shortened V by 3 bases and J by 2 bases, and 8 bases separated the two germline ends. CDR3 in amino acids: CASSLRGRNQPQHF. The CDR3 bases are TGTGCCAGCAGTTTGCGGGGTCGCAATCAGCCCCAGCATTTT.

The CDR3 spells CSATRDISSYNEQFF. The CDR3 DNA reads as TGCAGCGCAACACGGGATATAAGCTCCTACAATGAGCAGTTCTTC. The chain employs TRBV29-1 and TRBJ2-1, with D perhaps matching TRBD2 (5 bases). Looked up from germline, CDR1 is SQVTM and CDR2 is ANQGSEA. This CDR3 has 15 residues. The V and J ends lost 7 bases and 0 bases respectively, with 16 bases between them.

The rearrangement joins TRBV5-8 to TRBJ2-3; D is possibly TRBD2 (7 bases). V lost 3 bases to trimming and J lost 1 base, with 21 bases between them. From germline, CDR1 is SGHTS and CDR2 YDEGEE. This CDR3 spans 18 amino acids. CDR3 sequence (DNA): TGTGCCAGCAGCTCGAAACCCCTGGGGGGGCAGCGCACAGATACGCAGTATTTT. Its translation: CASSSKPLGGQRTDTQYF.

The chain is built from TRBV18 and TRBJ2-1; 11 bases are a match to TRBD2. Germline V gives CDR1 KGHSH, CDR2 LQKENI. CDR3 length: 21 residues. Trimming took 2 bases from V and 2 from J; bases not matched to a gene: 17. The CDR3 here is CASSPSDRTSGSGGTYNEQFF. The CDR3 DNA sequence: TGTGCCAGCTCACCATCAGATCGTACTAGCGGGAGTGGGGGGACCTACAATGAGCAGTTCTTC.

This chain joins TRBV29-1 and TRBJ1-2; D is unresolved. CDR1 SQVTM and CDR2 ANQGSEA come from the germline V gene. V dropped 0 bases and J dropped 5 bases, with 13 bases sitting between them. CDR3 length: 14 amino acids. The CDR3 here is CSVEDWKTLYGYTF. The CDR3 DNA reads as TGCAGCGTTGAAGATTGGAAGACACTGTATGGCTACACCTTC.

The chain is built from TRBV27 and TRBJ1-1; the D is unclear. V dropped 5 bases and J dropped 9 bases, with 19 bases sitting between them. Germline V gives CDR1 MNHEY, CDR2 SMNVEV (reference sequence). This CDR3 region has 14 residues. CDR3 nucleotides: TGTGCCAGCAGTGTAAGCCCAAACACAGCGAAAGCTTTCTTT. Amino acid sequence: CASSVSPNTAKAFF.

The J gene is TRBJ2-7, the V gene TRBV19; possible D gene TRBD1, 6 bases. Germline assignment: CDR1 LNHDA and CDR2 SQIVND (reference sequence). CDR3 length: 15 amino acids. Trimming shortened V by 3 bases and J by 3 bases, and 15 bases separated the two germline ends. CDR3 nucleotide sequence: TGTGCCAGTAGTATCGGTAGGACAGCCTACTACGAGCAGTACTTC. Amino acid sequence: CASSIGRTAYYEQYF.

The rearrangement joins TRBV4-2 to TRBJ2-7; 8 bases match TRBD2. Looked up from germline, CDR1 is LGHNA and CDR2 is YNFKEQ. Trimming removed 4 bases from V and 3 bases from J; junction bases left unmatched: 8. The CDR3 is 15 residues long. The CDR3 region has the DNA TGTGCCAGCAGCCCAATTAGCGGGACCAGCTACGAGCAGTACTTC. This sequence encodes CASSPISGTSYEQYF.

This clone was detected only once. This chain links TRBV6-1 with TRBJ2-7; tentatively, D is TRBD1 (6 bases). This CDR3 contains 13 residues. Germline-derived CDR1 and CDR2 are MNHNS and SASEGT. Trimming removed 7 bases at V and 3 bases at J, with 13 bases between. The CDR3 DNA is TGTGCCAGCAATCCGACAGGAGACTACGAGCAGTACTTC. It is translated as CASNPTGDYEQYF.

The genes are TRBV19 and TRBJ1-4, with D possibly TRBD1 on 6 matching bases. CDR3 length equals 15 residues. Per germline, CDR1 LNHDA and CDR2 SQIVND (reference sequence). V was trimmed by 5 bases and J by 3 bases, leaving 13 bases between them. The CDR3 DNA follows: TGTGCCAGTAGTGTCCAGGGGAGCGCTAATGAAAAACTGTTTTTT. It specifies CASSVQGSANEKLFF.

As DNA, the CDR3 is TGTGCCAGCAGTCCCTGGACAGGGATAGATCATCAGCCCCAGCATTTT. Translation: CASSPWTGIDHQPQHF. The rearrangement joins TRBV28 to TRBJ1-5; the match to TRBD1 covers 8 bases. The junction had 11 bases not matched to a gene; V was cut back by 5 bases and J by 5 bases. From germline, CDR1 is MDHEN and CDR2 SYDVKM. This CDR3 comprises 16 residues.

The rearrangement uses TRBV27 and TRBJ1-2, with 7 bases fitting TRBD1. The trim removed 5 bases at V and 6 bases at J, leaving 3 bases unmatched. This CDR3 contains 12 residues. The V gene's germline CDR1 is MNHEY and CDR2 SMNVEV (reference sequence). CDR3 sequence reads: CASSQGGDGYTF. The CDR3 region has the DNA TGTGCCAGCAGTCAGGGGGGGGATGGCTACACCTTC.

J is TRBJ2-7 and V is TRBV6-1, with D perhaps TRBD1 (6 bases). Between the trimmed V and J ends, which lost 6 bases and 2 bases, there was a span of 17 bases. Per the germline V gene, CDR1 is MNHNS and CDR2 is SASEGT. This CDR3 is 15 amino acids long. The CDR3 region has the DNA TGTGCCAGCAGGGACGGAACAGGGCTACCCTACGAGCAGTACTTC. It codes for CASRDGTGLPYEQYF.

The chain carries TRBV6-1 and TRBJ2-7; TRBD2 matches at 12 bases. The CDR3 contains 15 residues. The junction had 4 bases not matched to a gene; V was cut back by 5 bases and J by 2 bases. Looked up from germline, CDR1 is MNHNS and CDR2 is SASEGT. The CDR3 spells CASSSTSGSPYEQYF. Here the CDR3 DNA reads TGTGCCAGCAGTTCGACTAGCGGGAGTCCCTACGAGCAGTACTTC.

The J gene is TRBJ2-5, the V gene TRBV28; D remains unclear. Germline CDR1 reads MDHEN; CDR2 reads SYDVKM. V lost 8 bases, J lost 5 bases, and 9 bases lay in between. This CDR3 has 11 residues. CDR3 sequence: CASFYRETQYF. The CDR3 coding sequence is TGTGCCAGCTTTTATAGGGAGACCCAGTACTTC.

The chain links TRBV5-4 to TRBJ2-1; 8 bases are shared with TRBD2. This CDR3 contains 17 residues. CDR1 is SGHNT and CDR2 is YYREEE in the germline V gene (reference sequence). J lost 5 bases, V lost 1 base, and 11 bases had no gene match. CDR3 nucleotide sequence: TGTGCCAGCAGCTTGTATGCGGGACTAGGTCCCAACAATGAGCAGTTCTTC. It translates to CASSLYAGLGPNNEQFF.

The chain uses TRBV9 and TRBJ2-3; tentatively, D is TRBD2 (6 bases). V was trimmed by 4 bases and J by 2 bases, leaving 20 bases between them. Germline assignment: CDR1 SGDLS and CDR2 YYNGEE. CDR3 length: 17 residues. In DNA, the CDR3 is TGTGCCAGCAGCTGGGGGAGAGGTAGCGGCTACACAGATACGCAGTATTTT. Its protein product is CASSWGRGSGYTDTQYF.

Comments on this clone: The same CDR3 arises from other DNA sequences in this sample as well. The chain is built from TRBV7-9 and TRBJ1-5, with 8 bases matching TRBD1. The CDR3 covers 12 residues. V lost 4 bases and J lost 7; bases outside the gene matches: 0. Germline V CDR1 and CDR2: SEHNR, FQNEAQ (reference sequence). The CDR3 sequence: CASSSGGQPQHF. The CDR3 nucleotides read TGTGCCAGCAGCTCAGGGGGCCAGCCCCAGCATTTT.

The chain has TRBV4-2 and TRBJ2-3, with 7 bases that match TRBD2. This CDR3 contains 15 residues. The germline V gene has CDR1 LGHNA and CDR2 YNFKEQ. V shed 3 bases and J 6 bases; nucleotides not matched to a gene: 9. The CDR3: CASSHGGGALDTQYF. The CDR3 DNA reads as TGTGCCAGCAGCCACGGGGGAGGGGCACTGGATACGCAGTATTTT.

The chain uses TRBV4-1 and TRBJ1-3; D is uncertain. This CDR3 is 16 amino acids long. V was cut by 1 base and J by 4 bases, with 14 bases left in between. Germline V CDR1 and CDR2: MGHRA, YSYEKL. The CDR3 DNA sequence: TGCGCCAGCAGCCAAGGGGCCCCAAAAGTCGGAAACACCATATATTTT. The encoded protein is CASSQGAPKVGNTIYF.

This sequence joins TRBV19 and TRBJ2-2; D uncertain. With 8 bases removed from V and 3 bases from J, the gap between germline ends came to 13 bases. The CDR3 is 14 amino acids. The germline V gene has CDR1 LNHDA and CDR2 SQIVND (reference sequence). The CDR3 spells CASANLKDTGELFF. The CDR3 DNA is TGTGCCAGTGCCAACCTCAAGGACACCGGGGAGCTGTTTTTT.

The gene calls are TRBV10-2 and TRBJ2-1; D is tentatively TRBD1 or TRBD2 (5 bases each). V dropped 6 bases and J dropped 3 bases, with 15 bases sitting between them. There are 15 residues in the CDR3. The germline CDR1 and CDR2 sequences are WSHSY and SAAADI. The CDR3 sequence is CASRTGTSNYNEQFF. The CDR3 DNA reads TGCGCCAGCAGGACCGGGACCTCGAACTACAATGAGCAGTTCTTC.

This clone was picked up one time. This sample includes further DNA sequences coding for the same CDR3. This chain joins TRBV4-3 and TRBJ2-5; D remains ambiguous. Per the germline V gene, CDR1 is LGHNA and CDR2 is YSLEER. The CDR3 has 14 amino acids. Trimming stripped 0 bases from V and 5 bases from J, with 10 bases between. CDR3 sequence (DNA): TGCGCCAGCAGCCAAGAGGGCGGATGGGAGACCCAGTACTTC. Translated, it gives CASSQEGGWETQYF.

The gene calls are TRBV9 and TRBJ2-3; 8 bases line up with TRBD1. Germline V CDR1 and CDR2: SGDLS, YYNGEE. V trimming: 2 bases; J trimming: 1 base; junction bases outside the gene matches: 9. This CDR3 is 17 amino acids long. This CDR3 is CASSVRQGSFGTDTQYF. The CDR3 DNA follows: TGTGCCAGCAGCGTCCGACAGGGGTCGTTTGGCACAGATACGCAGTATTTT. The full variable domain, rest sourced from reference TRBV9 and TRBJ2-3, is DSGVTQTPKHLITATGQRVTLRCSPRSGDLSVYWYQQSLDQGLQFLIQYYNGEERAKGNILERFSAQQFPDLHSELNLSSLELGDSALYFCASSVRQGSFGTDTQYFGPGTRLTVL.

The rearrangement joins TRBV19 to TRBJ1-1; D not resolved. Germline V gene data show CDR1 as LNHDA and CDR2 as SQIVND (reference sequence). The CDR3 covers 15 residues. V was cut by 3 bases and J by 3 bases, with 14 bases left in between. CDR3 residues: CASSILARAHTEAFF. The CDR3 nucleotides read TGTGCCAGTAGTATTTTAGCGAGGGCGCACACTGAAGCTTTCTTT.

This chain uses TRBV12-5 with TRBJ2-7; D might be TRBD1 or TRBD2, each matching 5 bases. The CDR3 totals 16 residues. Looked up from germline, CDR1 is LGHNT and CDR2 is FRNRAP. Deletions cut 4 bases from V and 2 bases from J, with 18 bases between. CDR3 nucleotides: TGTGCTAGTGGTTCTGCCCAGGGAGAATTCCCCTACGAGCAGTACTTC. Protein product: CASGSAQGEFPYEQYF.

V usage is TRBV29-1 and J usage is TRBJ2-7; 8 positions agree with TRBD1. Trimming removed 7 bases from V and 2 bases from J; junction bases left unmatched: 7. The CDR3 has 13 residues. Germline V lookup: CDR1 SQVTM, CDR2 ANQGSEA. The CDR3 loop reads CSARQGATYEQYF. DNA of the CDR3: TGCAGCGCCCGTCAGGGGGCCACCTACGAGCAGTACTTC.

V and J are TRBV12-5 and TRBJ2-5, with 8 positions matching TRBD2. Trimming took 4 bases from V and 0 from J; bases not matched to a gene: 7. Per germline, CDR1 LGHNT and CDR2 FRNRAP. This CDR3 comprises 16 residues. The CDR3: CASGSPEREYQETQYF. CDR3 nucleotide sequence: TGTGCTAGTGGTTCACCTGAGCGGGAGTACCAAGAGACCCAGTACTTC. Based on the CDR3 plus reference TRBV12-5 and TRBJ2-5, the full variable domain is DARVTQTPRHKVTEMGQEVTMRCQPILGHNTVFWYRQTMMQGLELLAYFRNRAPLDDSGMPKDRFSAEMPDATLATLKIQPSEPRDSAVYFCASGSPEREYQETQYFGPGTRLLVL.

The chain joins TRBV27 to TRBJ2-2, with 8 positions matching TRBD2. V lost 5 bases and J lost 6; bases outside the gene matches: 14. CDR1 is MNHEY, CDR2 SMNVEV, per germline (reference sequence). The CDR3 length is 17 residues. The CDR3 DNA is TGTGCCAGCAGTCAACTACGGGTACGGGAGGGCCCCGGGGAGCTGTTTTTT. Protein sequence: CASSQLRVREGPGELFF.